The clone carrying this T cell receptor (beta chain) showed up just once. Sequencing used immunoSEQ multiplex PCR; TCRdb keeps in-frame clones, though not all of them. The sample consists of about 250,000 clones, about 83% of them appearing once. The data are from a study of cytomegalovirus exposure and HLA in healthy donors. This CDR3 has 13 residues. Trimming shortened V by 0 bases and J by 7 bases, and 10 bases separated the two germline ends. CDR1 LGHNA and CDR2 YNFKEQ come from the germline V gene. J is TRBJ2-7 and V is TRBV4-2, with D tentatively TRBD2 (5 bases). The sequenced material came from PBMCs. This TCR came from a man younger than 35 in good health and CMV-seronegative. The CDR3: CASSQDGRGEQYF. Written as DNA, the CDR3 is TGTGCCAGCAGCCAAGATGGTCGGGGAGAGCAGTACTTC.